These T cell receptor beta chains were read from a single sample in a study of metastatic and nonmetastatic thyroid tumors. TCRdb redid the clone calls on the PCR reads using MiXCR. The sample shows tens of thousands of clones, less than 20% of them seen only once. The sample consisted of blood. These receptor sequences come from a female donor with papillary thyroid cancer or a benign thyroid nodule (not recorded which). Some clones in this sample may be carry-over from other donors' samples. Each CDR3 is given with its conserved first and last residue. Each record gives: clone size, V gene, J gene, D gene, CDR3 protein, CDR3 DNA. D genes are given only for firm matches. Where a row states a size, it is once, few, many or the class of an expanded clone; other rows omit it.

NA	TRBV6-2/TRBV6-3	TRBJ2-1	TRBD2	CASSPRPTSGRVDEQFF	TGTGCCAGCAGTCCGCGTCCGACTAGCGGGAGGGTCGATGAGCAGTTCTTC
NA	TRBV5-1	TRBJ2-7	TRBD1	CASIRQGTYDQYF	TGCGCCAGCATCAGACAGGGTACCTACGATCAGTACTTC
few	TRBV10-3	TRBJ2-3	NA	CAIRPQGGVEELTDTQCF	TGTGCCATCAGACCCCAGGGGGGGGTTGAGGAATTAACAGATACGCAGTGTTTT
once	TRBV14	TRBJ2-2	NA	CANSPAGAGNTGELFF	TGTGCCAACAGCCCGGCCGGGGCAGGGAACACCGGGGAGCTGTTTTTT
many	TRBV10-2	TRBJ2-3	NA	CASSEGQHTQYF	TGCGCCAGCAGTGAGGGACAGCATACGCAGTATTTT
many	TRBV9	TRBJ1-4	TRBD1	CASRGQGAEKLFF	TGTGCCAGCAGGGGACAGGGGGCTGAAAAACTGTTTTTT
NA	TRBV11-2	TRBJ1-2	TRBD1	CASSFHRDRVSYGYTF	TGTGCCAGCAGTTTTCACCGGGACAGGGTCTCCTATGGCTACACCTTC
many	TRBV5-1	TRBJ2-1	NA	CASSETATSHNEQFF	TGCGCCAGCAGCGAGACAGCGACCTCGCACAATGAGCAGTTCTTC
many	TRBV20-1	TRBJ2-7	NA	CSARYYVDEQYF	TGCAGTGCTAGATATTACGTGGACGAGCAGTACTTC
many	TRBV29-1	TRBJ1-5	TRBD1	CSVVRGGPPNQPQHF	TGCAGCGTTGTGCGAGGGGGCCCTCCGAATCAGCCCCAGCATTTT
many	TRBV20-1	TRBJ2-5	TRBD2	CSADPSGGEETQYF	TGCAGTGCGGACCCTAGCGGGGGGGAAGAGACCCAGTACTTC
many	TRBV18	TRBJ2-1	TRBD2	CASSREGEQFF	TGTGCCAGCTCACGGGAGGGGGAGCAGTTCTTC
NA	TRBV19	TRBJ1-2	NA	CASSIVGTYGYTF	TGTGCCAGTAGTATCGTGGGGACCTATGGCTACACCTTC
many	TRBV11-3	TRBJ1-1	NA	CASSLGWRQTTEAFF	TGTGCCAGCAGCTTAGGGTGGAGGCAGACCACTGAAGCTTTCTTT
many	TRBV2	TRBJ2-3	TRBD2	CASTKRLAGAADTQYF	TGTGCCAGCACAAAAAGACTAGCGGGAGCGGCAGATACGCAGTATTTT
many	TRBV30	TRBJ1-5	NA	CAWSSGPSNQPQHF	TGTGCCTGGAGCTCCGGGCCGAGCAATCAGCCCCAGCATTTT
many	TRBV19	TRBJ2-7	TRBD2	CASSIGLAEGTYEQYF	TGTGCCAGTAGTATAGGACTAGCGGAGGGCACCTACGAGCAGTACTTC
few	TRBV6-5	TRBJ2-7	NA	CASGVYEQYF	TGTGCCAGCGGGGTTTACGAGCAGTACTTC
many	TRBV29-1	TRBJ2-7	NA	CSVVGASYEQYF	TGCAGCGTTGTCGGGGCCTCTTACGAGCAGTACTTC
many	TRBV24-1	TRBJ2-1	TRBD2	CATSDWGLAALNEQFF	TGTGCCACCAGTGATTGGGGACTAGCGGCCCTCAATGAGCAGTTCTTC
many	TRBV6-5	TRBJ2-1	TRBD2	CASSYGGGPVDEQFF	TGTGCCAGCAGTTACGGGGGAGGGCCTGTCGATGAGCAGTTCTTC
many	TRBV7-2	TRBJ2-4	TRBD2	CASSPLAGMVKNIQYF	TGTGCCAGCAGCCCACTAGCGGGGATGGTCAAAAACATTCAGTACTTC
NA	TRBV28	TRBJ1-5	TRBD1	CASSLVHRGLVPLLNQPQHF	TGTGCCAGCAGTCTAGTGCACAGGGGGCTCGTTCCTCTGCTCAATCAGCCCCAGCATTTT
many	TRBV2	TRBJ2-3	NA	CASSDLQGPDTQYF	TGTGCCAGCAGTGATCTACAGGGCCCAGATACGCAGTATTTT